This TCR beta chain came from a study of CD8+CD57+ T cells in acquired aplastic anemia. As for the study in general: Sorted CD4+ and CD8+ cell DNA averaged approximately 3 ug. The study's findings and limits: Significant differences in CD8+ Simpson's diversity were not observed between patients and controls. Under 35 was the count of CD8+ CDR3 sequences that patients shared with controls.

Trimming left V 1 base short and J 3 bases short, with 6 bases between. The germline CDR1 and CDR2 sequences are DFQATT and SNEGSKA (reference sequence). The CDR3 consists of 13 residues. This clonotype was counted ten times or more. The target antigen is unknown. Profiling that covered TCR beta VDJ and CDR3 relied on genomic DNA as its template. TCRdb reanalysed the reads using MiXCR and keeps one entry per CDR3 protein. The repertoire holds 300,000 or so distinct CDR3 sequences, approximately 57% seen once, with less than 10% in the top ten. V usage is TRBV20-1 and J usage is TRBJ2-2; D is possibly TRBD1 (5 bases). Sequencing was done on a sample of sorted CD4+, CD8+, or CD8+CD57+ T cells (not recorded which) from PBMCs. The clonotype originates from a human donor with severe aplastic anemia or a healthy control (not recorded which). This CDR3 reads CSARGQYTGELFF. CDR3 nucleotide sequence: TGCAGTGCTAGAGGACAGTACACCGGGGAGCTGTTTTTT.